This entry features one T cell receptor beta chain sequence. The length of the CDR3 is 14 residues. Germline CDR1 is KGHSH and CDR2 is LQKENI. V lost 8 bases, J lost 0 bases, and 14 bases lay in between. This record belongs to a study of control samples from healthy donors and cancer patients. The repertoire was sequenced with immunoSEQ multiplex PCR; TCRdb's copy has only in-frame clones and lacks some. The table has around 55,000 clones, 88% seen once; the top ten hold about 3.5%. The chain links TRBV18 to TRBJ2-7, with a possible D match to TRBD2 (5 bases). The sample consisted of blood. This TCR came from a man aged 50 to 60 in good health. The CDR3 nucleotides are TGTGCCAGCGATTCGGGGTACCCCTCCTACGAGCAGTACTTC. Translated, it gives CASDSGYPSYEQYF. The full variable domain, completed using reference TRBV18 and TRBJ2-7, is NAGVMQNPRHLVRRRGQEARLRCSPMKGHSHVYWYRQLPEEGLKFMVYLQKENIIDESGMPKERFSAEFPKEGPSILRIQQVVRGDSAAYFCASDSGYPSYEQYFGPGTRLTVT.